What follows are 15 T cell receptor beta chains derived from one specimen sequenced in a study of Ad26.COV2.S vaccination and SARS-CoV-2 variants. TCRdb's copy holds only in-frame clones and misses some; the assay was immunoSEQ multiplex PCR. Among hundreds of thousands of clones listed, more than 85% were seen once. The sample's treatment: approximately 18 received Ad26.COV2.S at low or high dose, single or two shots; roughly 5 received placebo; per-sample allocation not given. The samples were gathered on day 63 after the first injection of vaccine or placebo. The sample was peripheral blood, taken in a trial of Ad26.COV2.S vaccine versus placebo. Receptors originate from a person between 18 and 59 years old who received the Ad26.COV2.S COVID-19 vaccine or a placebo.

This chain joins TRBV27 and TRBJ2-7; possibly TRBD1 for D (6 bases). Trimming left V 6 bases short and J 4 bases short, with 13 bases between. Per germline, CDR1 MNHEY and CDR2 SMNVEV (reference sequence). CDR3 length: 13 residues. CDR3 in amino acids: CASRDSSEYEQYF. In DNA, the CDR3 is TGTGCCAGCAGGGACAGTTCAGAGTACGAGCAGTACTTC.

The chain links TRBV18 to TRBJ2-7; 9 nucleotides match TRBD1. The CDR3 extends over 16 amino acids. Germline V gene sequence: CDR1 KGHSH, CDR2 LQKENI. Trimming took 2 bases from V and 5 from J; bases not matched to a gene: 10. As DNA, the CDR3 is TGTGCCAGCTCACCAACCGGGACAGGGAATTCCCACGAGCAGTACTTC. Residues: CASSPTGTGNSHEQYF.

Note on this clone: Other nucleotide sequences from this sample produce the same CDR3. The chain joins TRBV3-1 (or the pseudogene TRBV3-2) to TRBJ1-1, with 7 bases matching TRBD1. Germline V gene sequence: CDR1 LGHDT, CDR2 YNNKEL (reference sequence). The CDR3 extends over 15 amino acids. Trimming cost V 0 bases and J 5 bases; bases outside gene matches: 6. The CDR3 protein is CASSQDPGGRTEAFF. Here the CDR3 DNA reads TGTGCCAGCAGCCAAGATCCAGGGGGTCGGACTGAAGCTTTCTTT.

This chain links TRBV3-1 (or the pseudogene TRBV3-2) with TRBJ2-3; D gene uncertain. This CDR3 spans 14 amino acids. Trimming took 3 bases from V and 6 from J, leaving 13 bases between them. Per germline, CDR1 LGHDT and CDR2 YNNKEL (reference sequence). The CDR3: CASSHRAHKDTQYF. The CDR3 DNA is TGTGCCAGCAGCCACCGGGCCCACAAGGATACGCAGTATTTT.

The V call is TRBV9, the J call TRBJ2-2, with D unresolved. CDR3 length: 14 amino acids. Per germline, CDR1 SGDLS and CDR2 YYNGEE. V was pared by 3 bases and J by 0 bases, with 6 bases between. CDR3 nucleotide sequence: TGTGCCAGCAGCGGGAACGCGAACACCGGGGAGCTGTTTTTT. Protein: CASSGNANTGELFF. The full variable domain, rest sourced from reference TRBV9 and TRBJ2-2, is DSGVTQTPKHLITATGQRVTLRCSPRSGDLSVYWYQQSLDQGLQFLIQYYNGEERAKGNILERFSAQQFPDLHSELNLSSLELGDSALYFCASSGNANTGELFFGEGSRLTVL.

The chain links TRBV7-6 to TRBJ2-7; 9 bases are shared with TRBD2. Germline CDR1 is SGHVS and CDR2 is FNYEAQ. V lost 1 base to trimming and J lost 5 bases; unmatched junction nucleotides: 6. This CDR3 contains 15 residues. The CDR3 nucleotides are TGTGCCAGCAGCTTAGATCTGGCTAGCGGGGACGAGCAGTACTTC. Amino acids: CASSLDLASGDEQYF.

The rearrangement uses TRBV19 and TRBJ2-7; TRBD1 matches 8 bases. The V gene end was trimmed by 4 bases and the J gene end by 5 bases; junction bases not matched to a gene: 10. This CDR3 contains 15 residues. In germline, CDR1 is LNHDA, CDR2 SQIVND (reference sequence). This CDR3 reads CASSTQGQEFHEQYF. The CDR3 DNA follows: TGTGCCAGTAGTACCCAGGGACAGGAATTCCACGAGCAGTACTTC.

The rearrangement links TRBV20-1 to TRBJ1-4, with D uncertain. Deletions cut 6 bases from V and 5 bases from J, with 7 bases between. The germline CDR1 and CDR2 sequences are DFQATT and SNEGSKA (reference sequence). The CDR3 is made up of 11 amino acids. CDR3 sequence (DNA): TGCAGTGCCGCTCTGAATGAAAAACTGTTTTTT. Translating gives CSAALNEKLFF.

The genes are TRBV3-1 (or the pseudogene TRBV3-2) and TRBJ2-5; 8 bases are shared with TRBD2. Looked up from germline, CDR1 is LGHDT and CDR2 is YNNKEL (reference sequence). CDR3 size: 13 residues. V shed 6 bases, J shed 2 bases, and the junction held 2 bases outside the gene matches. CDR3 DNA: TGTGCCAGCAGACTAGCGGTACAAGAGACCCAGTACTTC. Protein product: CASRLAVQETQYF.

The V and J genes are TRBV5-6 and TRBJ1-2; D is perhaps TRBD1 (6 bases). V lost 2 bases and J lost 6, with 20 bases in between. Germline CDR1 reads SGHDT; CDR2 reads YYEEEE. This CDR3 is 16 amino acids long. The CDR3 sequence is CASSFAEGQPYDGYTF. CDR3 DNA: TGTGCCAGCAGCTTCGCGGAAGGACAGCCGTATGATGGCTACACCTTC.

The chain combines TRBV9 with TRBJ1-6; tentative D call: TRBD1 (5 bases). The CDR3 has 16 residues. V shed 3 bases and J shed 0 bases, with 10 bases lying between them. Looked up from germline, CDR1 is SGDLS and CDR2 is YYNGEE. CDR3 bases: TGTGCCAGCAGCGCCCTAGACAGCTCCTATAATTCACCCCTCCACTTT. Amino acid sequence: CASSALDSSYNSPLHF.

The chain combines TRBV29-1 with TRBJ1-3, with D hard to call. Per germline, CDR1 SQVTM and CDR2 ANQGSEA. The CDR3 length is 11 residues. V was pared by 2 bases and J by 4 bases, with 3 bases between. The CDR3 sequence is CSVETGNTIYF. DNA of the CDR3: TGCAGCGTTGAAACAGGAAACACCATATATTTT. Looking up the rest from reference TRBV29-1 and TRBJ1-3 gives the full variable domain: SAVISQKPSRDICQRGTSLTIQCQVDSQVTMMFWYRQQPGQSLTLIATANQGSEATYESGFVIDKFPISRPNLTFSTLTVSNMSPEDSSIYLCSVETGNTIYFGEGSWLTVV.

This clone was detected only a few times. The chain employs TRBV19 and TRBJ1-1, with TRBD1 matching 12 bases. The germline gives CDR1 LNHDA, CDR2 SQIVND (reference sequence). V was pared by 6 bases and J by 2 bases, with 4 bases of the junction left unmatched. This CDR3 contains 15 residues. The CDR3 DNA follows: TGTGCCAGTAGCCGGGACAGGGGGCTCAACACTGAAGCTTTCTTT. This gives the protein CASSRDRGLNTEAFF.

The chain couples TRBV25-1 to TRBJ1-4; D is possibly TRBD1 (5 bases). CDR1 and CDR2 from the germline V gene are MGHDK and SYGVNS. Trimming shortened V by 8 bases and J by 7 bases, and 14 bases separated the two germline ends. This CDR3 is built from 13 residues. The CDR3 reads CASQQARGEKLFF. In nucleotides, the CDR3 is TGTGCCAGCCAACAGGCCCGCGGTGAAAAACTGTTTTTT.

This clone was observed a single time. The chain uses TRBV30 and TRBJ2-7, with D hard to call. The CDR3 is 12 residues long. V was shortened by 6 bases and J by 0 bases, with 9 bases between the two germline ends. CDR1 and CDR2 (germline): GTSNPN, SVGIG (reference sequence). The chain's CDR3 is CACSPSSYEQYF. CDR3 nucleotides: TGTGCCTGCTCCCCTTCCTCCTACGAGCAGTACTTC.